This T cell receptor beta chain was found in a study of identical twins. Only a few counts were recorded for this clonotype. A single record per CDR3 protein comes from TCRdb applying MiXCR to the 5' RACE reads. The top ten clones hold more than 0.5% of a sample with about 480,000 distinct CDR3 sequences, around 14% of them seen once. Trimming left V 5 bases short and J 0 bases short, with 17 bases between. The CDR3 sequence is 16 residues long. This sample was also put to use in a study of yellow fever vaccine responses in identical twins.

The chain couples TRBV12-3 or TRBV12-4 to TRBJ2-7, with a weak D call TRBD2 (6 bases). The sample comprised CD4+ T cells sorted from blood. The source of this sequence is a woman between 18 and 29 years old in good health. As DNA, the CDR3 is TGTGCCAGCAGTCGCCGGGGAGGATTAAGCTCCTACGAGCAGTACTTC. This gives the protein CASSRRGGLSSYEQYF.